This T cell receptor beta chain was found in a study of blood T cell repertoires in COVID-19. Study background: Sites in the United States, Italy and Spain provided acute and convalescent COVID-19 samples.

The CDR3 loop spans 14 amino acids. CDR1 is SGDLS, CDR2 YYNGEE, per germline. Trimming pared 0 bases from V and 4 bases from J, leaving 10 bases between. The authors' processing: Estimates of nucleated cell counts were drawn from the amplification of reference gene primers. Clones were read by immunoSEQ multiplex PCR, and TCRdb kept only the in-frame ones, dropping some. V and J calls and clone size are as listed in that table; D and trimming were resolved from the DNA. Here the sample spans 65,000 or so clones, about 88% being singletons. Sequencing was performed on peripheral blood. The J gene is TRBJ1-1, the V gene TRBV9; possible D gene TRBD1, 5 bases. This TCR came from a man aged 60 to 69 with acute or convalescent COVID-19. Here the CDR3 DNA reads TGTGCCAGCAGCGTAGTAATGGGGGGCACTGAAGCTTTCTTT. Translating gives CASSVVMGGTEAFF.